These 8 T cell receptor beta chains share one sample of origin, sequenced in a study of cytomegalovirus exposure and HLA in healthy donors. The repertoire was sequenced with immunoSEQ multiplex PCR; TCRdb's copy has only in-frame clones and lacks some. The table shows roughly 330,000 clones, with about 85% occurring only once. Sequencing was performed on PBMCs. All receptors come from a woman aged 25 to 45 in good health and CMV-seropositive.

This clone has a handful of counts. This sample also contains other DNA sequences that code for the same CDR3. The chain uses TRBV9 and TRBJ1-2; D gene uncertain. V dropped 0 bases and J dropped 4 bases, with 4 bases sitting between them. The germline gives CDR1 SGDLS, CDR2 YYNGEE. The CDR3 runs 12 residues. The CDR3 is CASSVVGYGYTF. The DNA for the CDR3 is TGTGCCAGCAGCGTAGTAGGCTATGGCTACACCTTC.

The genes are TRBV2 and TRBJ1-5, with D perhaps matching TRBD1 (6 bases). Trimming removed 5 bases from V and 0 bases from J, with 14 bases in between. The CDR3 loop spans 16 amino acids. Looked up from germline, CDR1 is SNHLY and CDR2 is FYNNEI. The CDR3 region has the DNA TGTGCCAGCAGTCCCCCAGGACAGAGTAGCAATCAGCCCCAGCATTTT. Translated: CASSPPGQSSNQPQHF.

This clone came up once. CDR3 loop: CASTLSTNTEAFF. CDR3 coding DNA: TGTGCCAGCACCTTGAGTACGAACACTGAAGCTTTCTTT. The chain links TRBV27 to TRBJ1-1; D unresolved. This CDR3 spans 13 amino acids. Germline CDR1 and CDR2: MNHEY and SMNVEV (reference sequence). Trimming shortened V by 7 bases and J by 1 base, and 10 bases separated the two germline ends.

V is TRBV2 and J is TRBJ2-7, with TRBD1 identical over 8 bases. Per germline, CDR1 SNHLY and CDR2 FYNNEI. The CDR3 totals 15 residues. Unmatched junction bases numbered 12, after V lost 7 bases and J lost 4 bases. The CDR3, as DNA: TGTGCCAGCACCATAAGACAGGGGAGAGCTTACGAGCAGTACTTC. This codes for CASTIRQGRAYEQYF.

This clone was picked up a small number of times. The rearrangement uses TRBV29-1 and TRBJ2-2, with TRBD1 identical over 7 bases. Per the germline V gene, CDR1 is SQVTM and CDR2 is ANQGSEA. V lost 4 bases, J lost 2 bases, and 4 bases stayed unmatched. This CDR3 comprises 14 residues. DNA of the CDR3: TGCAGCGTTGCGACAGGGACCAACACCGGGGAGCTGTTTTTT. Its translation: CSVATGTNTGELFF.

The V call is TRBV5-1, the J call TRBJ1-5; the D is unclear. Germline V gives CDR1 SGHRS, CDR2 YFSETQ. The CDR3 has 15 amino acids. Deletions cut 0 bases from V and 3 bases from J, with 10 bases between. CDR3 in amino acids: CASSLDRGDNQPQHF. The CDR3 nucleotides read TGCGCCAGCAGCTTGGACCGGGGTGACAATCAGCCCCAGCATTTT.

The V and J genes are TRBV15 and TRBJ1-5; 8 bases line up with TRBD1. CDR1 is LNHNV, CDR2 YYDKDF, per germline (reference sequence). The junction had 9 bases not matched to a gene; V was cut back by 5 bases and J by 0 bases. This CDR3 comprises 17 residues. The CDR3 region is CATSLAQGVDSNQPQHF. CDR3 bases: TGTGCCACCAGCCTCGCACAGGGGGTTGATAGCAATCAGCCCCAGCATTTT.

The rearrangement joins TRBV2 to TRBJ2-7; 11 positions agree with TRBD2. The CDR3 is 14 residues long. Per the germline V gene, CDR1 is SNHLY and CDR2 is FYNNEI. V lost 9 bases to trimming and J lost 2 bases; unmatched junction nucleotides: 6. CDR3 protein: CASKPGLAAYEQYF. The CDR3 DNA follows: TGTGCCAGTAAACCGGGACTAGCGGCCTACGAGCAGTACTTC. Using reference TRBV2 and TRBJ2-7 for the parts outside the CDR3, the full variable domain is EPEVTQTPSHQVTQMGQEVILRCVPISNHLYFYWYRQILGQKVEFLVSFYNNEISEKSEIFDDQFSVERPDGSNFTLKIRSTKLEDSAMYFCASKPGLAAYEQYFGPGTRLTVT.